A single sample gave rise to the 17 T cell receptor beta chains below, sequenced in a study of spatial heterogeneity in lung cancer. Each CDR3 protein is one row after TCRdb ran MiXCR on the 5' RACE reads. The sample comprises roughly 70,000 distinct CDR3 sequences, roughly 8.9% of which are singletons, and roughly 1.8% rests with the top ten. Time point of the sample: blood at routine non-recurrence follow-up after resection. The sequencing used PBMCs, collected at follow-up. The receptors stem from a female donor with early-stage non-small cell lung cancer.

This clonotype was recorded at least ten times. This rearrangement joins TRBV20-1 to TRBJ2-2, with D possibly being TRBD2 (6 bases). Germline lookup yields CDR1 DFQATT and CDR2 SNEGSKA (reference sequence). The CDR3 has 14 residues. Trimming stripped 5 bases from V and 7 bases from J, with 17 bases between. In nucleotides, the CDR3 is TGCAGTGCTTTCTCGAACCGCGGGGTCGGGGAGCTGTTTTTT. The encoded protein is CSAFSNRGVGELFF.

This clonotype was recorded at least ten times. The rearrangement uses TRBV28 and TRBJ2-3, with 11 nucleotides matching TRBD2. Trimming took 4 bases from V and 6 from J; bases not matched to a gene: 12. The CDR3 has 17 residues. Germline CDR1 reads MDHEN; CDR2 reads SYDVKM. The CDR3 nucleotides are TGTGCCAGCAGTTCAGCCCTTAGCGGGAGGGCGGAGGATACGCAGTATTTT. Amino acids: CASSSALSGRAEDTQYF.

This clonotype was found many times. This rearrangement joins TRBV7-3 to TRBJ2-1, with D possibly TRBD2 on 5 matching bases. Trimming shortened V by 3 bases and J by 7 bases, and 13 bases separated the two germline ends. The germline CDR1 and CDR2 sequences are SGHTA and FQGTGA. The CDR3 runs to 14 residues. The CDR3: CASSFRGFGNEQFF. CDR3 in DNA: TGTGCCAGCAGCTTCCGGGGTTTTGGGAATGAGCAGTTCTTC.

This clonotype was detected ten times or more. The V call is TRBV9, the J call TRBJ2-5; 9 bases are shared with TRBD1. The CDR3 is 16 residues long. Germline assignment: CDR1 SGDLS and CDR2 YYNGEE. V lost 0 bases, J lost 5 bases, and 8 bases stayed unmatched. The CDR3 loop reads CASSVAGTGFSETQYF. For the CDR3, the DNA is TGTGCCAGCAGCGTAGCTGGGACAGGGTTTTCGGAGACCCAGTACTTC.

This clonotype has at least ten counts. V is TRBV14 and J is TRBJ2-3, with 9 bases lining up with TRBD1. Germline assignment: CDR1 SGHDN and CDR2 FVKESK. The CDR3 is made up of 17 amino acids. With 4 bases clipped from V and 3 bases from J, the junction kept 11 bases outside the gene matches. CDR3 in amino acids: CASSPTLWTGETDTQYF. CDR3 nucleotide sequence: TGTGCCAGCAGCCCTACTTTGTGGACAGGGGAAACAGATACGCAGTATTTT. The full variable domain, in which reference TRBV14 and TRBJ2-3 provide the parts outside the CDR3, is EAGVTQFPSHSVIEKGQTVTLRCDPISGHDNLYWYRRVMGKEIKFLLHFVKESKQDESGMPNNRFLAERTGGTYSTLKVQPAELEDSGVYFCASSPTLWTGETDTQYFGPGTRLTVL.

A few counts support this clonotype. The V and J genes are TRBV11-3 and TRBJ2-1; D might be TRBD2 (6 bases). This CDR3 contains 14 residues. V was cut by 5 bases and J by 4 bases, with 12 bases left in between. Germline V gene data show CDR1 as SGHNT and CDR2 as YENEEA. CDR3 sequence reads: CASSQGLRYNEQFF. The DNA for the CDR3 is TGTGCCAGCAGCCAGGGACTGCGTTACAATGAGCAGTTCTTC.

This clonotype was picked up many times. The rearrangement uses TRBV28 and TRBJ1-2, with D perhaps matching TRBD1 (6 bases). The length of the CDR3 is 14 residues. V lost 10 bases to trimming and J lost 4 bases, with 19 bases between them. The germline gives CDR1 MDHEN, CDR2 SYDVKM. Written as DNA, the CDR3 is TGTGCCACCACAACGGGGGCTAGGAGCTATGGCTACACCTTC. It encodes CATTTGARSYGYTF.

The genes are TRBV20-1 and TRBJ2-3, with 9 bases that match TRBD1. V was pared by 5 bases and J by 4 bases, with 19 bases of the junction left unmatched. CDR1 is DFQATT, CDR2 SNEGSKA, per germline (reference sequence). CDR3 length equals 18 residues. CDR3 protein: CSASVYRGPTVYADTQYF. CDR3 nucleotide sequence: TGCAGTGCTTCTGTGTACAGGGGGCCGACTGTTTATGCAGATACGCAGTATTTT.

The CDR3 region has the DNA TGTGCCAGCGTCCGGACTAGCGGCGGATCGGTGTTTTTT. Encoded protein: CASVRTSGGSVFF. The chain recombines TRBV7-2 with TRBJ2-2; 10 bases map to TRBD2. V dropped 8 bases and J dropped 15; count of bases not matched to a gene: 12. The CDR3 sequence is 13 residues long. CDR1 is SGHTA and CDR2 is FQGNSA in the germline V gene.

This clonotype was seen many times. CDR3 in DNA: TGTGCCAGCAGTCCTACAGGGGGTAGCACAGATACGCAGTATTTT. Encoded protein: CASSPTGGSTDTQYF. V is TRBV12-3 or TRBV12-4 and J is TRBJ2-3, with 8 bases that match TRBD1. CDR3 length: 15 amino acids. Germline trimming cut 5 bases from V and 0 bases from J; bases unmatched to any gene: 4.

Details on this clonotype: One base away lies a much larger clone, so this may be a sequencing read error. This sequence joins TRBV12-3 or TRBV12-4 and TRBJ1-1, with D unclear. CDR3 length equals 16 residues. CDR3 DNA: TGTGCCAGCAGTCCGACCGGGCCCCCCGGAGACACTGAAGCTTACTTT. Encoded protein: CASSPTGPPGDTEAYF.

This clonotype was detected ten times or more. The chain is built from TRBV5-4 and TRBJ2-7; 8 bases agree with TRBD2. The CDR3 length is 15 residues. Germline-derived CDR1 and CDR2 are SGHNT and YYREEE (reference sequence). Trimming at V came to 4 bases and at J to 7 bases, leaving 13 bases not matched to a gene. The CDR3 loop reads CASSHLAGLSGEQYF. The CDR3 DNA is TGTGCCAGCAGCCATCTAGCGGGCCTTAGTGGGGAGCAGTACTTC.

This clonotype was counted at least ten times. J is TRBJ1-6 and V is TRBV5-8, with TRBD1 matching 7 bases. The germline CDR1 and CDR2 sequences are SGHTS and YDEGEE. V lost 3 bases, J lost 13 bases, and 7 bases stayed unmatched. The CDR3 length is 13 residues. The CDR3 protein is CASSSDRLLPLHF. The CDR3 DNA is TGTGCCAGCAGCTCGGACAGGCTGCTCCCCCTCCACTTT. Full variable domain (outside the CDR3, taken from reference TRBV5-8 and TRBJ1-6): EAGVTQSPTHLIKTRGQQATLRCSPISGHTSVYWYQQALGLGLQFLLWYDEGEERNRGNFPPRFSGRQFPNYSSELNVNALELEDSALYLCASSSDRLLPLHFGNGTRLTVT.

There are many counts of this clonotype. V and J are TRBV7-9 and TRBJ2-1, with TRBD2 identical over 10 bases. The CDR3 runs to 15 residues. Germline assignment: CDR1 SEHNR and CDR2 FQNEAQ (reference sequence). Trimming cost V 5 bases and J 6 bases; bases outside gene matches: 7. The CDR3 sequence is CASSHLAGDTNEQFF. CDR3 DNA sequence: TGTGCCAGCAGCCATCTAGCGGGAGACACCAATGAGCAGTTCTTC.

This clonotype was detected many times. The chain uses TRBV29-1 and TRBJ2-7, with 12 bases aligning to TRBD2. CDR1 is SQVTM and CDR2 is ANQGSEA in the germline V gene. CDR3 length: 15 residues. V was clipped by 4 bases and J by 5 bases; unmatched bases: 9. The CDR3, as DNA: TGCAGCGTTGCGTTTCGACTAGCGGGAGCCAACGAGCAGTACTTC. This encodes CSVAFRLAGANEQYF.

This clonotype appeared a few times. The chain carries TRBV20-1 and TRBJ2-4; D is unresolved. There are 12 residues in the CDR3. CDR1 is DFQATT, CDR2 SNEGSKA, per germline (reference sequence). The ends were cut back, 7 bases at V and 6 bases at J, with 13 bases in the middle. The CDR3 protein is CSVLIGPNIQYF. As DNA, the CDR3 is TGCAGTGTTTTAATAGGCCCAAACATTCAGTACTTC.

The genes are TRBV19 and TRBJ2-4, with TRBD2 identical over 12 bases. V lost 5 bases, J lost 8 bases, and 7 bases stayed unmatched. This CDR3 is built from 15 residues. Germline V gene lookup returns CDR1 LNHDA and CDR2 SQIVND (reference sequence). CDR3 in amino acids: CASSRTSGISYIQYF. The CDR3 DNA reads as TGTGCCAGTAGTCGGACTAGCGGGATTTCGTACATTCAGTACTTC. The entire variable domain, with the rest obtained from reference TRBV19 and TRBJ2-4, is as follows: DGGITQSPKYLFRKEGQNVTLSCEQNLNHDAMYWYRQDPGQGLRLIYYSQIVNDFQKGDIAEGYSVSREKKESFPLTVTSAQKNPTAFYLCASSRTSGISYIQYFGAGTRLSVL.